The clone carrying this T cell receptor beta chain was seen at least ten times. These data belong to a study of patients and donors after allogeneic stem cell transplantation. TCRdb re-called the RT-PCR reads with MiXCR, one entry per CDR3 protein. This sample carries about 230,000 distinct CDR3 sequences, roughly 13% of them seen once, and the ten largest clones take roughly 11%. Deletions cut 7 bases from V and 1 base from J, with 10 bases between. CDR1 SGHTA and CDR2 FQGNSA come from the germline V gene. CDR3 length: 13 residues. This clonotype was sampled from a human donor who was either an allogeneic HSCT recipient or a stem cell or donor lymphocyte infusion donor (not recorded which). It is not recorded whose cells these are; they may come from a transplant donor. The chain couples TRBV7-2 to TRBJ1-1; D uncertain. The sample consisted of blood, either unsorted or a sorted T cell fraction (not recorded which). The CDR3: CASTNLGNTEAFF. CDR3 coding DNA: TGTGCCAGCACCAACCTGGGGAACACTGAAGCTTTCTTT.